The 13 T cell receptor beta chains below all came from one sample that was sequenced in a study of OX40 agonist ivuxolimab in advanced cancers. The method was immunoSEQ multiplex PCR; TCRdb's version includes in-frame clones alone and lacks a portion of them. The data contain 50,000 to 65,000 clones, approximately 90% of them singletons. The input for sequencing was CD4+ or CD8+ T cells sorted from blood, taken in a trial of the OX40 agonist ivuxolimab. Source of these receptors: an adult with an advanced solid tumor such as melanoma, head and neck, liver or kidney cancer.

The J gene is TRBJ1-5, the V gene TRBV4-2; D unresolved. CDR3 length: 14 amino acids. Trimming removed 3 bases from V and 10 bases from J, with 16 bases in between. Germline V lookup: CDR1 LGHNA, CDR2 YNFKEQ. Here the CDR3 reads CASSHPDGLGPQHF. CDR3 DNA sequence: TGTGCCAGCAGCCACCCGGACGGGTTGGGACCCCAGCATTTT.

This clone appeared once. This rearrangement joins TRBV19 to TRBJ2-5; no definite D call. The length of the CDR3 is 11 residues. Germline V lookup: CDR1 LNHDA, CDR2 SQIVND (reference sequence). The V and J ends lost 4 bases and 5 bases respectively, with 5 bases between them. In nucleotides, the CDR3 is TGTGCCAGTAGTAAGGCGGAGACCCAGTACTTC. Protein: CASSKAETQYF. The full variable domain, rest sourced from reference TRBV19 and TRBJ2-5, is DGGITQSPKYLFRKEGQNVTLSCEQNLNHDAMYWYRQDPGQGLRLIYYSQIVNDFQKGDIAEGYSVSREKKESFPLTVTSAQKNPTAFYLCASSKAETQYFGPGTRLLVL.

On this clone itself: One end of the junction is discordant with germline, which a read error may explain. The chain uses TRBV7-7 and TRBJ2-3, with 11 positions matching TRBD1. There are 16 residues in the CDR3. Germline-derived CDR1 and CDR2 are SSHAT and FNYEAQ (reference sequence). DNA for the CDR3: TGTGCTAGCAGCCCGGGGGACAGGGGGGCCTTAGATACGCAGTATTTT. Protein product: CASSPGDRGALDTQYF.

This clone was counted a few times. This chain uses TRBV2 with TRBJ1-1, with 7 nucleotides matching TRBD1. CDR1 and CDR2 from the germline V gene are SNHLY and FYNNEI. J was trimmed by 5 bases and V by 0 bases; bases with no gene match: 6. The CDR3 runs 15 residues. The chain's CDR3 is CASSEADRSLTEAFF. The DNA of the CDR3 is TGTGCCAGCAGTGAAGCGGACAGGTCATTAACTGAAGCTTTCTTT.

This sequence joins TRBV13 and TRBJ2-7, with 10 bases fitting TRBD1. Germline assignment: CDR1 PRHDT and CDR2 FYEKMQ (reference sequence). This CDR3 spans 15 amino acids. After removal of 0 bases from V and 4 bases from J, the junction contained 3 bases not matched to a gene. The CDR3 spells CASSLGRQGAYEQYF. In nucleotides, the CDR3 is TGTGCCAGCAGCTTAGGGCGACAGGGGGCGTACGAGCAGTACTTC.

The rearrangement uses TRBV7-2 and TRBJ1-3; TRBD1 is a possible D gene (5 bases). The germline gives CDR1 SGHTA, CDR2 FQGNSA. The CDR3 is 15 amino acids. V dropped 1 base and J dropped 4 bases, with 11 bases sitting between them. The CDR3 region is CASSLVQGSGNTIYF. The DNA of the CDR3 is TGTGCCAGCAGCTTAGTTCAGGGTTCCGGAAACACCATATATTTT.

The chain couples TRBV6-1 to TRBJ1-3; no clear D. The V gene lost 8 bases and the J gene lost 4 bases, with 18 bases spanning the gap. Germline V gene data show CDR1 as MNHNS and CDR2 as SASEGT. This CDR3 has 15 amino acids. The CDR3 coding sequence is TGTGCCAGCGAGACGCGGGTGGCGGGAGGAAACACCATATATTTT. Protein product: CASETRVAGGNTIYF.

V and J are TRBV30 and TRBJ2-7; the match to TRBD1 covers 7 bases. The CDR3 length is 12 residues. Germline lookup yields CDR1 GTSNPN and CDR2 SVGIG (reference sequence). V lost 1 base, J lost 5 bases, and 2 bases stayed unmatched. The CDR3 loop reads CAWSATGNEQYF. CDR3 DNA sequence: TGTGCCTGGAGTGCGACAGGGAACGAGCAGTACTTC.

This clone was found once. In nucleotides, the CDR3 is TGTGCCAGCAGTTACTCGAGGCAGGGGGGTGAAAAACTGTTTTTT. Its translation: CASSYSRQGGEKLFF. This chain links TRBV6-5 with TRBJ1-4, with TRBD1 identical over 7 bases. The CDR3 runs to 15 residues. Germline V gene data show CDR1 as MNHEY and CDR2 as SVGAGI. J was trimmed by 7 bases and V by 0 bases; bases with no gene match: 5.

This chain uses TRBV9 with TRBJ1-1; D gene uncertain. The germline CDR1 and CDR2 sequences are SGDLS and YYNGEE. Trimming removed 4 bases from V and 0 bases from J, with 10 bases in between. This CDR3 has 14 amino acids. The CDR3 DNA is TGTGCCAGCAGCCGTCCCGAGGTGAACACTGAAGCTTTCTTT. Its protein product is CASSRPEVNTEAFF.

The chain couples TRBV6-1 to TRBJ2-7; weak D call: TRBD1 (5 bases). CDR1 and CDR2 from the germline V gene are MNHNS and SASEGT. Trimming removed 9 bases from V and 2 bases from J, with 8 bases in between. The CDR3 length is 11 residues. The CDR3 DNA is TGTGCCAGTGCAGGGACCTACGAGCAGTACTTC. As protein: CASAGTYEQYF.

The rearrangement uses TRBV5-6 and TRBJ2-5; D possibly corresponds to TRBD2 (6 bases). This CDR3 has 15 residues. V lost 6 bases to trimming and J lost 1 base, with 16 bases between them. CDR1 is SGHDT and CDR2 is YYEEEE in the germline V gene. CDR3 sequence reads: CASTDWLAAQETQYF. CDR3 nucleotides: TGTGCCAGCACAGACTGGTTAGCGGCCCAAGAGACCCAGTACTTC.

CDR3 region: CAWTAPGQETQYF. The CDR3 DNA reads TGTGCCTGGACCGCCCCAGGTCAAGAGACCCAGTACTTC. The chain links TRBV30 to TRBJ2-5; D remains unclear. Looked up from germline, CDR1 is GTSNPN and CDR2 is SVGIG (reference sequence). Trimming removed 4 bases from V and 2 bases from J, with 11 bases in between. The CDR3 extends over 13 amino acids.